What follows are 28 T cell receptor beta chains derived from one specimen sequenced in a study of blood T cells in healthy people across ages. The authors ran a second PCR of about 6 to 11 cycles using a sample-barcoded 5' primer and a J-beta primer mix. From the 5' RACE reads, TCRdb called clonotypes with MiXCR, one entry per CDR3 protein. The sample lists 850,000 to 1,000,000 distinct CDR3 sequences, about 48% occurring once. Sequenced input: blood. The origin of the receptors is a man between 25 and 39 years old in good health.

The chain links TRBV28 to TRBJ2-3, with 10 positions matching TRBD2. Germline-derived CDR1 and CDR2 are MDHEN and SYDVKM. CDR3 length: 15 amino acids. V dropped 5 bases and J dropped 6; count of bases not matched to a gene: 8. CDR3 sequence reads: CASSLTGLAQDTQYF. The CDR3 DNA sequence: TGTGCCAGCAGTCTCACGGGACTAGCGCAGGATACGCAGTATTTT.

This chain uses TRBV25-1 with TRBJ1-6, with TRBD1 as a possible D gene (6 bases). The CDR3 covers 17 residues. V lost 3 bases and J 4 bases, leaving 16 bases between the germline ends. CDR1 MGHDK and CDR2 SYGVNS come from the germline V gene. CDR3 sequence: CASSEPFGGLYNSPLHF. Here the CDR3 DNA reads TGTGCCAGCAGTGAGCCCTTCGGGGGGCTGTATAATTCACCCCTCCACTTT.

Concerning this clonotype: The junction departs from the called germline gene at one end, perhaps through a read error. The V call is TRBV3-1, the J call TRBJ2-4; no clear D gene. Germline V gene lookup returns CDR1 LGHDT and CDR2 YNNKEL (reference sequence). The CDR3 is 13 amino acids. The CDR3 loop is CASSQDGLNTQYF. CDR3 nucleotide sequence: TGTGCCAGCAGCCAAGATGGGTTGAACACTCAGTACTTC.

This clonotype was counted at least ten times. The rearrangement joins TRBV18 to TRBJ2-7; perhaps TRBD2 as D (5 bases). Germline V gene sequence: CDR1 KGHSH, CDR2 LQKENI. The V end was cut by 3 bases, the J end by 2 bases, with 11 bases between. The CDR3 is made up of 14 amino acids. CDR3 sequence (DNA): TGTGCCAGCTCACCTATGCGAGGGACCTACGAGCAGTACTTC. This sequence encodes CASSPMRGTYEQYF.

The chain joins TRBV20-1 to TRBJ2-7; D remains ambiguous. The V gene lost 6 bases and the J gene lost 0 bases, with 12 bases spanning the gap. CDR1 DFQATT and CDR2 SNEGSKA come from the germline V gene (reference sequence). The CDR3 is made up of 13 amino acids. CDR3 bases: TGCAGTGCCACTGTGGCCGTCTCCTACGAGCAGTACTTC. The encoded protein is CSATVAVSYEQYF.

Turning to this clonotype: At one end, the junction sequence differs from germline, possibly due to a read error. The genes are TRBV20-1 and TRBJ2-7; a possible D gene is TRBD2 (6 bases). This CDR3 is built from 14 residues. Germline lookup yields CDR1 DFQATT and CDR2 SNEGSKA (reference sequence). DNA for the CDR3: TGCAGTGCTAGCTTGTGGGGGAGGTCCTACGGGCAGTACTTC. Protein: CSASLWGRSYGQYF.

A single count supports this clonotype. This chain uses TRBV24-1 with TRBJ2-4, with D tentatively TRBD1 or TRBD2 (5 bases each). The tail of the sequence fits TRBJ2-7 better, so the J call may be wrong. Germline assignment: CDR1 KGHDR and CDR2 SFDVKD. This CDR3 comprises 13 residues. The CDR3 DNA is TGTGCCACCAGTGCCTCGAGGGGCTACGAGCAGTACTTC. It codes for CATSASRGYEQYF.

This clonotype appeared a few times. The chain combines TRBV5-1 with TRBJ1-1, with TRBD1 as a possible D gene (5 bases). The ends were cut back, 4 bases at V and 1 base at J, with 11 bases in the middle. CDR1 and CDR2 (germline): SGHRS, YFSETQ. The CDR3 is 14 amino acids. CDR3 residues: CASSPGQRNTEAFF. The CDR3 region has the DNA TGCGCCAGCAGCCCCGGACAAAGGAACACTGAAGCTTTCTTT.

The CDR3 nucleotides are TGCAGTGCTGCGACAGGGGTTGGCTACACCTTC. It yields the protein CSAATGVGYTF. The chain couples TRBV20-1 to TRBJ1-2, with TRBD1 matching 8 bases. V was clipped by 5 bases and J by 7 bases; unmatched bases: 3. The CDR3 loop spans 11 amino acids. From germline, CDR1 is DFQATT and CDR2 SNEGSKA (reference sequence).

This chain links TRBV28 with TRBJ2-7, with TRBD1 matching 9 bases. Unmatched junction bases numbered 5, after V lost 5 bases and J lost 9 bases. Germline values: CDR1 MDHEN, CDR2 SYDVKM. The CDR3 extends over 12 amino acids. CDR3 sequence: CASSEGTGRQYF. For the CDR3, the DNA is TGTGCCAGCAGTGAGGGGACAGGGAGGCAGTACTTC. Complete variable domain (other parts from reference TRBV28 and TRBJ2-7): DVKVTQSSRYLVKRTGEKVFLECVQDMDHENMFWYRQDPGLGLRLIYFSYDVKMKEKGDIPEGYSVSREKKERFSLILESASTNQTSMYLCASSEGTGRQYFGPGTRLTVT.

The rearrangement joins TRBV28 to TRBJ1-2; D possibly corresponds to TRBD1 (6 bases). From germline, CDR1 is MDHEN and CDR2 SYDVKM. The V gene lost 6 bases and the J gene lost 4 bases, with 18 bases spanning the gap. CDR3 length: 15 residues. The CDR3: CASSLPSGGGYGYTF. The CDR3 region has the DNA TGTGCCAGCAGCCTCCCGAGCGGGGGCGGCTATGGCTACACCTTC.

The chain is built from TRBV5-1 and TRBJ1-1; no clear D. Deletions cut 0 bases from V and 0 bases from J, with 9 bases between. Germline V gene data show CDR1 as SGHRS and CDR2 as YFSETQ. CDR3 length: 15 residues. CDR3 sequence reads: CASSLGADMNTEAFF. The CDR3 DNA follows: TGCGCCAGCAGCTTGGGGGCCGATATGAACACTGAAGCTTTCTTT.

This clonotype turned up a few times. This chain links TRBV29-1 with TRBJ2-1; D gene ambiguous. The germline gives CDR1 SQVTM, CDR2 ANQGSEA. Trimming stripped 1 base from V and 4 bases from J, with 8 bases between. This CDR3 region has 13 residues. This CDR3 is CSVEVRVYNEQFF. In DNA form, the CDR3 reads TGCAGCGTTGAAGTGAGAGTTTACAATGAGCAGTTCTTC.

This clonotype was seen more than once but under ten times. J is TRBJ2-5 and V is TRBV4-1, with D possibly TRBD1 on 6 matching bases. Gene TRBJ2-7 matches the end of the DNA better, so the J call may be wrong. This CDR3 has 14 residues. Per the germline V gene, CDR1 is MGHRA and CDR2 is YSYEKL. The CDR3 is CASSLGNRDYEQYF. The CDR3 coding sequence is TGCGCCAGCAGCCTTGGGAACAGGGATTACGAGCAGTACTTC.

This chain joins TRBV7-9 and TRBJ2-1; 9 nucleotides align to TRBD2. The junction had 5 bases not matched to a gene; V was cut back by 5 bases and J by 0 bases. The CDR3 extends over 16 amino acids. Germline V gene sequence: CDR1 SEHNR, CDR2 FQNEAQ (reference sequence). CDR3 nucleotide sequence: TGTGCCAGCAGCAATCTAGCGGGGAGCTCCTACAATGAGCAGTTCTTC. Amino acids: CASSNLAGSSYNEQFF.

This clonotype was detected ten times or more. This chain connects TRBV29-1 to TRBJ1-5; 8 positions match TRBD1. J gave up 6 bases and V 5 bases, and 9 bases lay outside the gene matches. The CDR3 covers 14 residues. Germline CDR1 reads SQVTM; CDR2 reads ANQGSEA. The CDR3 protein is CSVSVTGARQPQHF. The CDR3 coding sequence is TGCAGCGTTTCAGTGACAGGGGCTCGTCAGCCCCAGCATTTT.

A few counts support this clonotype. The chain uses TRBV6-2 or TRBV6-3 and TRBJ2-1, with D perhaps TRBD1 or TRBD2 (7 bases each). CDR1 is MNHEY and CDR2 is SVGEGT in the germline V gene. This CDR3 comprises 15 residues. Deletions cut 5 bases from V and 7 bases from J, with 18 bases between. Written as DNA, the CDR3 is TGTGCCAGCAGTGTCCAGGGGGGGGGACGGAATGAGCAGTTCTTC. It yields the protein CASSVQGGGRNEQFF.

The chain links TRBV3-1 to TRBJ1-4; D remains ambiguous. Trimming cost V 1 base and J 8 bases, with 17 bases left between them. This CDR3 has 16 amino acids. Germline lookup yields CDR1 LGHDT and CDR2 YNNKEL (reference sequence). The CDR3 protein is CASSQVRGPKVEKLFF. The CDR3 DNA sequence: TGTGCCAGCAGCCAAGTGCGTGGACCAAAGGTCGAAAAACTGTTTTTT.

This clonotype was seen only a few times. This chain uses TRBV6-5 with TRBJ1-1; D call uncertain. This CDR3 comprises 13 residues. The germline V gene has CDR1 MNHEY and CDR2 SVGAGI. V lost 0 bases and J lost 4, with 6 bases in between. CDR3 in DNA: TGTGCCAGCAGTTACTCGAGGGTCACTGAAGCTTTCTTT. Translated, it gives CASSYSRVTEAFF.

The rearrangement uses TRBV28 and TRBJ1-5; D uncertain. Trimming removed 7 bases at V and 6 bases at J, with 16 bases between. Germline V gives CDR1 MDHEN, CDR2 SYDVKM. The CDR3 sequence is 14 residues long. CDR3 region: CASTVTFRGQPQHF. The CDR3 DNA reads TGTGCCAGCACCGTCACCTTCCGCGGTCAGCCCCAGCATTTT.

The chain carries TRBV12-3 or TRBV12-4 and TRBJ1-1; maybe TRBD1 (6 bases). The CDR3 length is 13 residues. V was shortened by 6 bases and J by 3 bases, with 11 bases between the two germline ends. The CDR3: CASRRNRDTEAFF. As DNA, the CDR3 is TGTGCCAGCAGGCGGAACAGGGACACTGAAGCTTTCTTT.

This chain joins TRBV27 and TRBJ1-2; TRBD1 agrees at 8 bases. Germline trimming cut 6 bases from V and 5 bases from J; bases unmatched to any gene: 8. There are 14 residues in the CDR3. The germline V gene encodes CDR1 MNHEY and CDR2 SMNVEV (reference sequence). This CDR3 is CASRRTGYGYGYTF. CDR3 in DNA: TGTGCCAGCAGACGGACAGGGTATGGGTATGGCTACACCTTC.

This sequence joins TRBV28 and TRBJ1-2, with no clear D. Deletions cut 4 bases from V and 1 base from J, with 10 bases between. CDR1 and CDR2 from the germline V gene are MDHEN and SYDVKM. CDR3 size: 14 residues. The CDR3 sequence is CASSSVTSNYGYTF. DNA of the CDR3: TGTGCCAGCAGTTCCGTTACAAGTAACTATGGCTACACCTTC.

V is TRBV4-1 and J is TRBJ2-1, with no clear D. The J call is in doubt because the DNA end fits TRBJ2-7 better. This CDR3 has 15 amino acids. Germline CDR1 is MGHRA and CDR2 is YSYEKL. CDR3 in amino acids: CASSQGDVSYNEQYF. Written as DNA, the CDR3 is TGCGCCAGCAGCCAAGGAGATGTCTCCTACAATGAGCAGTACTTC.

The sample holds one count of this clonotype. The chain combines TRBV21-1 with TRBJ1-2. TRBV21-1 is an annotated pseudogene. The CDR3 consists of 17 residues. This CDR3 is CASSEDQRGANGYGYTF. CDR3 nucleotides: TGTGCCAGCAGCGAGGACCAGAGGGGGGCTAATGGCTATGGCTACACCTTC.

This clonotype was counted a single time. The CDR3 DNA reads TGTGCCAGCAGCTCCTCCGCCCCCGGGACAGGCCCTCTAAGCTCCTACGAGCAGTACTTC. Its protein is CASSSSAPGTGPLSSYEQYF. The chain carries TRBV7-9 and TRBJ2-7; the match to TRBD1 covers 8 bases. The CDR3 runs to 20 residues. The J segment lost 0 bases and the V segment lost 4 bases, leaving 20 bases of the junction unmatched. Germline CDR1 is SEHNR and CDR2 is FQNEAQ (reference sequence).

A remark on this clonotype: At one end, the junction sequence differs from germline, possibly due to a read error. The chain employs TRBV6-1 and TRBJ1-3; D possibly corresponds to TRBD1 (6 bases). The CDR3 covers 16 residues. Germline-derived CDR1 and CDR2 are MNHNS and SASEGT. The CDR3 region is CASFTGSRTAGTTIYF. In DNA form, the CDR3 reads TGTGCCAGCTTCACGGGAAGTAGGACAGCTGGAACCACCATATATTTT.

A note on this clonotype: Compared with germline, one end of the junction differs, possibly owing to a read error. The rearrangement uses TRBV15 and TRBJ2-2; possibly TRBD1 or TRBD2 for D (5 bases each). The CDR3 runs 17 residues. Germline V CDR1 and CDR2: LNHNV, YYDKDF (reference sequence). The CDR3 region is CATSSNEIQPNTGALFF. The DNA of the CDR3 is TGTGCCACCAGCAGCAACGAGATACAGCCGAACACCGGGGCGCTGTTTTTT.